This TCR beta chain was observed in a study of Ad26.COV2.S vaccination and SARS-CoV-2 variants. Study outcomes and limitations: Vaccinees reportedly had broad spike-specific CD8+ and CD4+ T cell responses.

The V gene's germline CDR1 is KGHSH and CDR2 LQKENI. V lost 3 bases to trimming and J lost 2 bases, with 17 bases between them. The CDR3 extends over 17 amino acids. Treatment here: around 19 received Ad26.COV2.S at low or high dose, single or two shots; 5 received placebo; per-sample allocation not given. Samples were taken on day 63 after the first vaccine or placebo injection. Comments on this clone: The antigen remains unidentified.

Libraries were prepared by immunoSEQ multiplex PCR; TCRdb keeps only in-frame clonotypes and omits some of them. This table holds fewer than 500,000 clones, 90% found once. The sequence derives from a person aged 18-60 years who received the Ad26.COV2.S COVID-19 vaccine or a placebo. This chain uses TRBV18 with TRBJ1-5, with D possibly being TRBD1 (6 bases). This specimen consisted of peripheral blood, obtained in a trial of Ad26.COV2.S vaccine versus placebo. In DNA form, the CDR3 reads TGTGCCAGCTCACCGGGGGGGGCGCTCGCTGGCAATCAGCCCCAGCATTTT. Translating gives CASSPGGALAGNQPQHF.